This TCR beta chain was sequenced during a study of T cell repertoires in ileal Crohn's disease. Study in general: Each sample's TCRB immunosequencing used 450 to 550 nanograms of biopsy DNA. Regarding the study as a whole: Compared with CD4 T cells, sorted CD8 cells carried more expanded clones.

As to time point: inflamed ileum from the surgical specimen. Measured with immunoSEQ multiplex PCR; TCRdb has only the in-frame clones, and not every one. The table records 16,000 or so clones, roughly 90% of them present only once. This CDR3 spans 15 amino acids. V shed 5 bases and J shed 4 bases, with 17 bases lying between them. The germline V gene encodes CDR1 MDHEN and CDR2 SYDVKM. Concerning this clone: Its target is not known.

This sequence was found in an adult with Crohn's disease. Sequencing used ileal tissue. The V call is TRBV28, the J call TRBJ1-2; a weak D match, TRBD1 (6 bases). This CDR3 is CASSPGTRIRYGYTF. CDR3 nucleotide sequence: TGTGCCAGCAGTCCCGGGACACGGATTCGCTATGGCTACACCTTC.